This TCR beta chain stems from a study of cytomegalovirus exposure and HLA in healthy donors. General study findings and limits: Associated with HLA alleles at 0.05 false discovery rate in a later analysis were around 15,000 TCR beta sequences. Some segments of the V type, notably TRBV6-2 and TRBV6-3, were excluded as indistinguishable.

As regards this clone: As yet, its antigen is unknown.

The germline gives CDR1 SGHTA, CDR2 FQGTGA. The CDR3 covers 13 residues. V lost 5 bases and J lost 7, with 12 bases in between. With 60 Vbeta and 13 Jbeta primers, the PCR was carried out. Per the authors' pipeline: Later, about 80 million unique TCR beta chains were counted in an analysis, and 10 million to 12 million of them were shared. Method: immunoSEQ multiplex PCR; TCRdb's copy keeps in-frame clones and lacks some. D and trimming come from the DNA, and the V and J calls and clone size come from that table. The sample includes tens of thousands of clones, about 83% seen only once; the top ten take about 1.6%.

This chain joins TRBV7-3 and TRBJ1-5, with a tentative D call TRBD1 (5 bases). Sample: PBMCs. The clonotype comes from a human donor in good health. The CDR3 spells CASSVNGGQPQHF. In DNA, the CDR3 is TGTGCCAGCAGCGTTAACGGGGGGCAGCCCCAGCATTTT.